This T cell receptor (beta chain) was retrieved from a study of T cell responses to AZD1222 COVID-19 vaccine. Study context: Analyses pooled second doses at about 4 or about 12 weeks. Study observations and caveats: Spike was spanned by vaccine-associated CD4 TCRs, which were dominant at 160-218 and 743-854. Nearly half of the spike-specific TCRs reportedly recognize variant regions that carry no mutations. White British ancestry dominated among donors, who included more females, and clonal diversity was possibly underestimated.

Trimming removed 5 bases at V and 1 base at J, with 11 bases between. CDR3 size: 14 residues. Germline V gene data show CDR1 as MNHNY and CDR2 as SVGAGI (reference sequence). TCRdb's table, derived via immunoSEQ multiplex PCR, lists solely in-frame clones and lacks some. The sample has 35,000 to 55,000 clones; 83% are singletons. Regarding this clone: Its specificity is not known.

The genes are TRBV6-6 and TRBJ1-1; D is unresolved. The clonotype comes from an adult in good health. Sequencing was performed on peripheral blood, taken on day 0 of AZD1222 vaccination. CDR3 coding DNA: TGTGCCAGCAGTCTATTCACAGAGAACACTGAAGCTTTCTTT. Protein: CASSLFTENTEAFF.